Given below is one TCR beta chain in context. Its specificity is not known. Trimming took 0 bases from V and 8 from J, leaving 11 bases between them. Per the germline V gene, CDR1 is WSHSY and CDR2 is SAAADI. The CDR3 sequence is 15 residues long. Source study methods: Junction-only immunoSEQ sequences carried no quality scores, so filtering differed. Sequenced by immunoSEQ multiplex PCR; TCRdb stores in-frame clones only, minus some. V, J and clone size were drawn from that table, and D and trimming were deduced from the DNA. Of approximately 1,000,000 clones listed, around 82% are singletons. The entry originates in a study of shared clonotypes between healthy human individuals. At the level of the study: Per-donor plates numbered three CD4 naive, three CD4 memory, two CD8 naive and one CD8 memory. The study's findings and limits: Deeper or shallower sequencing was expected to change how clonotypes are shared among donors.

Negatively enriched CD4+ T cells were divided by CD45RA into naive and memory. Material for sequencing was memory CD4+ T cells from PBMCs. The subset denotes: CD45RA-negative fraction. The receptor was derived from a man aged 18-30 years in good health. Some clones in this sample may be carry-over from other donors' samples. This chain connects TRBV10-2 to TRBJ1-6, with D perhaps TRBD1 (6 bases). The CDR3 is CASSESTGAYSPLHF. Here the CDR3 DNA reads TGCGCCAGCAGTGAGTCGACAGGTGCTTATTCACCCCTCCACTTT.